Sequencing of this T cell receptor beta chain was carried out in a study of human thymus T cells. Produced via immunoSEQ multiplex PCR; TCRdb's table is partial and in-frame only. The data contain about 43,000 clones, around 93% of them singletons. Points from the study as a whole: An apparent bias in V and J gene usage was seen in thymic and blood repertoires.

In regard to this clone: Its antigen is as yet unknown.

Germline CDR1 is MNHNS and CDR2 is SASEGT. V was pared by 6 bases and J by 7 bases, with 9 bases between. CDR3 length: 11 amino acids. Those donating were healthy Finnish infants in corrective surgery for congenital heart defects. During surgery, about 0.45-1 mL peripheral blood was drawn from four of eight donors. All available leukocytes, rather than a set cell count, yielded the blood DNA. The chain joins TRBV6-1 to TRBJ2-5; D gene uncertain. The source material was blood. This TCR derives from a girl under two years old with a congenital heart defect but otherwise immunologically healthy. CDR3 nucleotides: TGTGCCAGCAGCCGTAAAGGGACCCAGTACTTC. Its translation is CASSRKGTQYF.